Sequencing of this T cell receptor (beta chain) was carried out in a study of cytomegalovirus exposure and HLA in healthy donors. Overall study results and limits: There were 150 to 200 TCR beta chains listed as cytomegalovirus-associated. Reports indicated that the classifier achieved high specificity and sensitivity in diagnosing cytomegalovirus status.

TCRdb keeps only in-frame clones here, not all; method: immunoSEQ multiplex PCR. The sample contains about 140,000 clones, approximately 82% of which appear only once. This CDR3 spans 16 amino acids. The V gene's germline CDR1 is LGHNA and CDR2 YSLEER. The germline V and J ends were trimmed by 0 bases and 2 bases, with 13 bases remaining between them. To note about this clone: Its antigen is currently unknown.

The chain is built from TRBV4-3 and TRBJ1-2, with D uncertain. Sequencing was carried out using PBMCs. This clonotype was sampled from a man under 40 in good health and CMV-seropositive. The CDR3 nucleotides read TGCGCCAGCAGCCAAGATTCTGGACTCCAGAACTATGGCTACACCTTC. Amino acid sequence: CASSQDSGLQNYGYTF.